The 8 T cell receptor beta chains below were found in one sample sequenced in a study of quantifying T cell responses using KT2 cells. Across the whole study: Reverse transcription used primers in the TCR alpha and beta constant regions.

The cDNA 3' end received a ligated oligonucleotide with a UMI. The first PCR ran roughly 4 cycles with an equimolar RC1.1 and RC1.2 beta primer mix. MiXCR, run by TCRdb on the UMI-ligation and nested PCR reads, gives a single entry per CDR3 protein. The sample has 52,000 or so distinct CDR3 sequences, approximately 13% seen once. Specimen: PBMCs spiked with cells of the T cell clone KT2. Every receptor here comes from a human donor.

The chain has TRBV2 and TRBJ1-6; 9 nucleotides line up with TRBD1. The CDR3 length is 18 residues. The V and J ends lost 5 bases and 4 bases, in that order; junction bases with no gene match: 12. CDR1 is SNHLY, CDR2 FYNNEI, per germline. The CDR3: CASSFSRQGGFYNSPLHF. The CDR3 nucleotides read TGTGCCAGCAGTTTCTCCCGACAGGGGGGATTTTATAATTCACCCCTCCACTTT.

In this sample, this clonotype turned up many times. The rearrangement joins TRBV5-1 to TRBJ2-3, with 8 positions matching TRBD2. J was trimmed by 5 bases and V by 3 bases; bases with no gene match: 11. CDR3 length: 16 amino acids. CDR1 and CDR2 from the germline V gene are SGHRS and YFSETQ. The chain's CDR3 is CASSWKEREMRDTQYF. CDR3 in DNA: TGCGCCAGCAGCTGGAAGGAGCGGGAGATGAGAGATACGCAGTATTTT.

This sequence joins TRBV10-2 and TRBJ1-2; 9 bases fit TRBD1. The V and J ends lost 4 bases and 5 bases, in that order; junction bases with no gene match: 2. The CDR3 is 13 residues long. In germline, CDR1 is WSHSY, CDR2 SAAADI. The CDR3 sequence is CASSGTGEYGYTF. The CDR3 DNA reads as TGCGCCAGCAGTGGGACAGGGGAATATGGCTACACCTTC.

V gene TRBV7-3 combines with J gene TRBJ2-3; no clear D. This CDR3 has 14 residues. Germline lookup yields CDR1 SGHTA and CDR2 FQGTGA. The germline V and J ends were trimmed by 5 bases and 0 bases, with 9 bases remaining between them. The CDR3 region has the DNA TGTGCCAGCAGCCTCTTGTCCAGCACAGATACGCAGTATTTT. Residues: CASSLLSSTDTQYF. The entire variable domain, with the rest obtained from reference TRBV7-3 and TRBJ2-3, is as follows: GAGVSQTPSNKVTEKGKYVELRCDPISGHTALYWYRQSLGQGPEFLIYFQGTGAADDSGLPNDRFFAVRPEGSVSTLKIQRTERGDSAVYLCASSLLSSTDTQYFGPGTRLTVL.

In its sample, this clonotype was seen a few times. V is TRBV14 and J is TRBJ2-7, with 13 bases matching TRBD2. The CDR3 extends over 16 amino acids. Trimming at V came to 3 bases and at J to 4 bases, leaving 6 bases not matched to a gene. The germline CDR1 and CDR2 sequences are SGHDN and FVKESK. The CDR3 DNA follows: TGTGCCAGCAGCCAGACCGGGACTAGCGGGATTTACGAGCAGTACTTC. This codes for CASSQTGTSGIYEQYF.

This clonotype came up a few times. The chain employs TRBV27 and TRBJ2-1, with TRBD1 as a possible D gene (5 bases). The germline V gene has CDR1 MNHEY and CDR2 SMNVEV (reference sequence). V was pared by 6 bases and J by 8 bases, with 23 bases between. This CDR3 comprises 16 residues. CDR3 sequence reads: CASSWIPGQGRDEQFF. As DNA, the CDR3 is TGTGCCAGCAGCTGGATCCCAGGCCAGGGTAGGGATGAGCAGTTCTTC.

This clonotype has ten or more counts. The rearrangement joins TRBV29-1 to TRBJ2-6, with D hard to call. Deletions cut 1 base from V and 0 bases from J, with 1 base between. Germline values: CDR1 SQVTM, CDR2 ANQGSEA. The CDR3 spans 13 residues. The CDR3 sequence is CSVEGSGANVLTF. The DNA for the CDR3 is TGCAGCGTTGAAGGCTCTGGGGCCAACGTCCTGACTTTC.

This clonotype was found a few times. The chain uses TRBV12-3 or TRBV12-4 and TRBJ1-2, with D uncertain. The CDR3 contains 12 residues. Trimming cost V 5 bases and J 5 bases, with 9 bases left between them. This chain's CDR3 is CASSPSMYGYTF. CDR3 nucleotide sequence: TGTGCCAGCAGTCCCTCGATGTATGGCTACACCTTC.